This entry concerns a single T cell receptor (beta chain). What it binds is not known. The PCR had 60 Vbeta and 13 Jbeta primers. Sequencing used immunoSEQ multiplex PCR; TCRdb keeps in-frame clones, though not all of them. The data hold approximately 130,000 clones, with around 80% observed a single time. The entry originates in a study of cytomegalovirus exposure and HLA in healthy donors. Study background: From 150 million to 200 million T cells, an earlier analysis saw roughly 100 million unique TCR beta sequences. Study-wide points: Earlier findings revealed that most TCR beta V segments proved productive either about 90% or about 30% of the time.

The CDR3 consists of 14 residues. The germline gives CDR1 SGHRS, CDR2 YFSETQ. V was clipped by 0 bases and J by 5 bases, with 12 bases between them. Donors sampled were nominally healthy, though unrecorded immune exposures were likely. The sample taken for sequencing was PBMCs. The chain recombines TRBV5-1 with TRBJ2-7; D perhaps matches TRBD2 (6 bases). The TCR sequence derives from a middle-aged woman in good health and CMV-seronegative. The CDR3 is CASSLEAGSDEQYF. CDR3 DNA sequence: TGCGCCAGCAGCTTGGAGGCGGGATCCGACGAGCAGTACTTC.